The entry below gives a single T cell receptor (beta chain) sequence along with its context. TCRdb reanalysed the RT-PCR reads using MiXCR and keeps one entry per CDR3 protein. The profile shows more than 600,000 distinct CDR3 sequences, 11% to 15% of them singletons. This CDR3 is built from 16 residues. The germline gives CDR1 LNHDA, CDR2 SQIVND (reference sequence). V lost 4 bases and J lost 10; bases outside the gene matches: 18. The source is a female donor in good health, serving as a healthy control. Sequenced sample: memory CD4+ T cells from blood. This chain connects TRBV19 to TRBJ1-1, with 7 bases that match TRBD1. The CDR3 nucleotides are TGTGCCAGTAGTACCGGCGGGGACAGAGGTTCCTGGGGAGCTTTCTTT. It encodes CASSTGGDRGSWGAFF.